Sequencing of this TCR beta chain was carried out in a study of beta chain features in type 1 diabetes. This clone has only a few counts. Its antigen is unidentified. There are 15 residues in the CDR3. CDR1 and CDR2 from the germline V gene are SGHRS and YFSETQ. Trimming left V 2 bases short and J 0 bases short, with 10 bases between. Purity of each sorted population was above 98%. Reverse transcription of all isolated RNA meant that expressed TCRB transcripts were sequenced. Here immunoSEQ multiplex PCR was the method, and the copy in TCRdb shows in-frame clones only, minus some. This table has roughly 100,000 clones, 25% to 30% appearing once. The study, taken as a whole, reports: Researchers reported that naive, central memory and Treg TCRB repertoires appeared more similar in patients than in healthy donors. Shortening that was moderate but significant affected the TCRB CDR3s of Type 1 diabetes patients in all four CD4+ subsets. There was no resolution here of whether HLA type influences TCRB rearrangement.

This sequence joins TRBV5-1 and TRBJ2-3, with D perhaps matching TRBD2 (5 bases). Sequencing was performed on central memory CD4+ T cells from blood. The TCR sequence derives from a woman aged 18-29 years with type 1 diabetes. CDR3 DNA: TGCGCCAGCAGCTTTGTGGCGGGCAGCACAGATACGCAGTATTTT. Protein product: CASSFVAGSTDTQYF.